This TCR beta chain is drawn from a study of PD-1 blockade in classical Hodgkin lymphoma. On the study more broadly: The nivolumab dose that patients received was 3 mg/kg, given intravenously every 2 weeks.

Germline V CDR1 and CDR2: SGHDT, YYEEEE. The CDR3 contains 16 residues. The V gene end was trimmed by 4 bases and the J gene end by 1 base; junction bases not matched to a gene: 7. Each patient relapsed following autologous stem cell transplantation, and prior brentuximab vedotin exposure differed. Libraries were prepared by immunoSEQ multiplex PCR; TCRdb keeps only in-frame clonotypes and omits some of them. The table records tens of thousands of clones, just under 80% of them present only once. Sequencing was performed on peripheral blood mononuclear cells (PBMCs), taken at baseline. This receptor was obtained from a human donor with classical Hodgkin lymphoma. The chain employs TRBV5-6 and TRBJ2-3, with 9 bases aligning to TRBD2. CDR3 region: CASSPRASGGTDTQYF. The CDR3 DNA follows: TGTGCCAGCAGCCCGAGAGCTAGCGGGGGCACAGATACGCAGTATTTT.